This T cell receptor (beta chain) is drawn from a study of cytomegalovirus exposure and HLA in healthy donors. On the study more broadly: When 350 to 500 donors were genotyped, around 77% of them were found to fall in the Caucasian-associated ancestry cluster. Study conclusions and caveats: Common viral pathogens seemed, in a later analysis, to connect with several of the most significant clusters. In a later analysis, most CMV-associated TCR beta chains appeared HLA-restricted.

To note about this clone: The antigen is unknown.

PCR primers comprised 60 Vbeta and 13 Jbeta primers. Sequencing used immunoSEQ multiplex PCR; TCRdb keeps in-frame clones, though not all of them. Among 150,000 or so clones listed, about 74% were seen once. Germline V gene data show CDR1 as SQVTM and CDR2 as ANQGSEA. Germline trimming cut 6 bases from V and 7 bases from J; bases unmatched to any gene: 5. The CDR3 totals 11 residues. Sequencing input: PBMCs. The J gene is TRBJ1-1, the V gene TRBV29-1, with TRBD1 matching 7 bases. The TCR was taken from a woman aged 40 to 50 in good health and CMV-seronegative. For the CDR3, the DNA is TGCAGCGTCCTATCAGGGGGTGAAGCTTTCTTT. Residues: CSVLSGGEAFF.